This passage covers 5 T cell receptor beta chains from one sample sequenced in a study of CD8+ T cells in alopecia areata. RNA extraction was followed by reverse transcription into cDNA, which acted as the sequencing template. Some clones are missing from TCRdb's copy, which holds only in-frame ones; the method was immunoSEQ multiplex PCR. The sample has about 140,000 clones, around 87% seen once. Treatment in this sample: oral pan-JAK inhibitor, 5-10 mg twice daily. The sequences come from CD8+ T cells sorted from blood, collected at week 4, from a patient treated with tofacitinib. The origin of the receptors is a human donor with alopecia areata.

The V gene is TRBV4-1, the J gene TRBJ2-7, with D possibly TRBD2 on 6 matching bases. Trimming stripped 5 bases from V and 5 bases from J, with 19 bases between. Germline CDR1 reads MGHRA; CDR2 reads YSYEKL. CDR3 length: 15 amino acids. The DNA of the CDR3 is TGCGCCAGCAGCTGGGAGGTGAGACAAACCAACGAGCAGTACTTC. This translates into CASSWEVRQTNEQYF.

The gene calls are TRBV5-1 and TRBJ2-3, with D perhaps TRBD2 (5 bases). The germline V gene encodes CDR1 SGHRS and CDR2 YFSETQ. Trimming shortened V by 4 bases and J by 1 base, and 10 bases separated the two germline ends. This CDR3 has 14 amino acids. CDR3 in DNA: TGCGCCAGCAGCCCCGGGAAGGGCACAGATACGCAGTATTTT. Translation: CASSPGKGTDTQYF.

This chain's CDR3 is CASSFPPSVNSYEQYF. The DNA of the CDR3 is TGCGCCAGCAGCTTCCCTCCTAGCGTGAACTCCTACGAGCAGTACTTC. The genes are TRBV5-1 and TRBJ2-7; D possibly corresponds to TRBD2 (6 bases). Trimming left V 2 bases short and J 0 bases short, with 15 bases between. CDR3 length: 16 residues. Germline V gene sequence: CDR1 SGHRS, CDR2 YFSETQ.

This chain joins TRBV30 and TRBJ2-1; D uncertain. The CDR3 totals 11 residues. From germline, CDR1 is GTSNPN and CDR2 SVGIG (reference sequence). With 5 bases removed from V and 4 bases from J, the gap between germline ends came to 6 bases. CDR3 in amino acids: CAWDFYNEQFF. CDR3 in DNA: TGTGCCTGGGATTTTTACAATGAGCAGTTCTTC. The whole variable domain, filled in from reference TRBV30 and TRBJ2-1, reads SQTIHQWPATLVQPVGSPLSLECTVEGTSNPNLYWYRQAAGRGLQLLFYSVGIGQISSEVPQNLSASRPQDRQFILSSKKLLLSDSGFYLCAWDFYNEQFFGPGTRLTVL.

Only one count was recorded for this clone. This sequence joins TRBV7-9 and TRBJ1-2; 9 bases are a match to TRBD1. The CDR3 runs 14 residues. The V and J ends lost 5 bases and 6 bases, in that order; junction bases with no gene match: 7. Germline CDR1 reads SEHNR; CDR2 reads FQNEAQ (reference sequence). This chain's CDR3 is CASSLGDREDGYTF. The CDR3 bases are TGTGCCAGCAGCCTAGGGGACAGGGAGGATGGCTACACCTTC.